This T cell receptor beta chain was sequenced in a study of cytomegalovirus exposure and HLA in healthy donors. A note on this clone: Its matching antigen is unknown.

This CDR3 region has 14 residues. CDR1 and CDR2 (germline): SNHLY, FYNNEI. J lost 5 bases, V lost 0 bases, and 3 bases had no gene match. Study findings and constraints: As was reported, the classifier diagnosed cytomegalovirus status with high specificity and sensitivity. In an earlier analysis, in roughly 600 donors, most V segments appeared productive either ~87% or ~30% of the time.

The PCR ran on 60 Vbeta and 13 Jbeta primers. Some clones are missing from TCRdb's copy, which holds only in-frame ones; the method was immunoSEQ multiplex PCR. In the table there are about 180,000 clones, about 79% of which are singletons. Sequenced sample: PBMCs. The chain combines TRBV2 with TRBJ2-5; 7 bases match TRBD1. The TCR originated in a man aged 35 to 55 in good health and CMV-seropositive. CDR3: CASSEARGGETQYF. CDR3 DNA: TGTGCCAGCAGTGAAGCGCGAGGGGGCGAGACCCAGTACTTC.